The text below deals with one T cell receptor (beta chain). The CDR3 runs to 12 residues. Trimming took 4 bases from V and 1 from J, leaving 4 bases between them. Germline CDR1 and CDR2: SGHDN and FVKESK. Here immunoSEQ multiplex PCR was the method, and the copy in TCRdb shows in-frame clones only, minus some. Among some 130,000 clones listed, more than 90% were seen once. The source of the sample is a study of control samples from healthy donors and cancer patients. This TCR derives from a man between 18 and 35 years old in good health. Specimen: blood. The gene calls are TRBV14 and TRBJ1-1; D gene uncertain. The CDR3 DNA reads TGTGCCAGCAGCCTAACGAACACTGAAGCTTTCTTT. As protein: CASSLTNTEAFF. Full variable domain (remainder filled in from reference TRBV14 and TRBJ1-1): EAGVTQFPSHSVIEKGQTVTLRCDPISGHDNLYWYRRVMGKEIKFLLHFVKESKQDESGMPNNRFLAERTGGTYSTLKVQPAELEDSGVYFCASSLTNTEAFFGQGTRLTVV.